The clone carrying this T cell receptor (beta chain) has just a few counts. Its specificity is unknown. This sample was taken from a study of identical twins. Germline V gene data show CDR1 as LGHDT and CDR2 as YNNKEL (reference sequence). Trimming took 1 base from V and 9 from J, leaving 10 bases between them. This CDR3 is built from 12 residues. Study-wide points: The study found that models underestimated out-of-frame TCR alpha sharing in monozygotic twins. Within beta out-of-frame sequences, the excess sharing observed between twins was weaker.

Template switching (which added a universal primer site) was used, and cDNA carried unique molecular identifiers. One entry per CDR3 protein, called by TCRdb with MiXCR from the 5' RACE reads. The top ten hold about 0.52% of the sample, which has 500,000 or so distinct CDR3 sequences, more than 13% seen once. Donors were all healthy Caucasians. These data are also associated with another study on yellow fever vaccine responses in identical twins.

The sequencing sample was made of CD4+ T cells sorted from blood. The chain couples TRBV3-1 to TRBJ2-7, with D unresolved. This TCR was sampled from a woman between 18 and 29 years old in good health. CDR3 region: CASSQVEAMQYF. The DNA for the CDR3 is TGTGCCAGCAGCCAAGTTGAGGCCATGCAGTACTTC.